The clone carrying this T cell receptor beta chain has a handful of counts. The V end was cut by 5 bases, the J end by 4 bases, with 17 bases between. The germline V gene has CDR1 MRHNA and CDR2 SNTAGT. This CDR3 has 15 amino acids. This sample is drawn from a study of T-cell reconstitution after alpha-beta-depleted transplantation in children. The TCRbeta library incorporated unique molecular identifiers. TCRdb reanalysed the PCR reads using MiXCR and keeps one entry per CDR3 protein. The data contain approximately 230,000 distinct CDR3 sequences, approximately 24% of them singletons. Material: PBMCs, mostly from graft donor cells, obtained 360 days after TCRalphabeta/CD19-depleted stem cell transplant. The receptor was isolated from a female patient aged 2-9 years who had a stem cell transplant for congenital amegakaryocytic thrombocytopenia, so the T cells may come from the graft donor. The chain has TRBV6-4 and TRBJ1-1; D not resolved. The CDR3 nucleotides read TGTGCCAGCAGTAATTCCCCTTCGTGGGGCACTGAAGCTTTCTTT. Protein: CASSNSPSWGTEAFF.